The next 28 T cell receptor beta chains were all read from a single sample in a study of shared clonotypes between healthy human individuals (TCRdb year 2020). For the CD8 naive samples, CD45RO-negative cells were positively selected for CCR7, yielding a CD45RA+CCR7+ population from which TemRA cells were excluded. The protocol used for the library was the immunoSEQ multiplex PCR assay. As stored in TCRdb, this immuneACCESS dataset retains in-frame rearrangements with V and J assigned. A fraction of the clones does not appear; measured against another copy, unresolved V genes explain less than half of the discrepancy, and the remainder lacks a known reason. This sample is represented by about 1,900,000 clones; about 95% of them were singletons. Approximately 1.2% of the sample goes to the ten largest clones. The sample was naive CD8+ T cells sorted from blood. The cell subset or site label on this specimen signifies: CD45RA+CCR7+. Every receptor here comes from a man in his late teens or twenties in good health.

This sequence joins TRBV7-9 and TRBJ2-1, with 10 bases aligning to TRBD2. CDR1 and CDR2 (germline): SEHNR, FQNEAQ (reference sequence). This CDR3 is 19 amino acids long. With 0 bases clipped from V and 8 bases from J, the junction kept 16 bases outside the gene matches. In DNA form, the CDR3 reads TGTGCCAGCAGCTTAGCGCGGGGTAGCGGGAGGCCCCTGATGGATGAGCAGTTCTTC. It yields the protein CASSLARGSGRPLMDEQFF.

This chain uses TRBV29-1 with TRBJ2-7; tentative D call: TRBD2 (7 bases). Trimming removed 7 bases at V and 6 bases at J, with 19 bases between. The CDR3 contains 13 residues. Germline V gives CDR1 SQVTM, CDR2 ANQGSEA. The CDR3 nucleotides are TGCAGCGCCCAGGGGCGGGAGAGTATCGAGCAGTACTTC. Its protein product is CSAQGRESIEQYF.

This rearrangement joins TRBV11-3 to TRBJ2-1; 13 nucleotides agree with TRBD2. J gave up 8 bases and V 1 base, and 2 bases lay outside the gene matches. Per the germline V gene, CDR1 is SGHNT and CDR2 is YENEEA. The CDR3 runs to 15 residues. Here the CDR3 reads CASSLGTSGSDEQFF. CDR3 sequence (DNA): TGTGCCAGCAGCTTAGGGACTAGCGGGAGCGATGAGCAGTTCTTC.

This chain uses TRBV13 with TRBJ2-7; a weak D match, TRBD1 (7 bases). Between the trimmed V and J ends, which lost 2 bases and 4 bases, there was a span of 12 bases. CDR1 is PRHDT and CDR2 is FYEKMQ in the germline V gene (reference sequence). The CDR3 contains 14 residues. This chain's CDR3 is CASSLYAGGYEQYF. The CDR3 region has the DNA TGTGCCAGCAGCTTATATGCAGGGGGGTACGAGCAGTACTTC.

The CDR3 sequence: CASSLAPAGREGTQYF. As DNA, the CDR3 is TGTGCCAGCAGCTTAGCCCCAGCGGGCAGGGAAGGGACCCAGTACTTC. This chain connects TRBV11-2 to TRBJ2-5, with D possibly being TRBD2 (6 bases). Germline CDR1 is SGHAT and CDR2 is FQNNGV. The V end was cut by 1 base, the J end by 7 bases, with 19 bases between. The CDR3 loop spans 16 amino acids.

The chain uses TRBV7-2 and TRBJ1-3, with D possibly being TRBD1 (5 bases). Trimming left V 7 bases short and J 2 bases short, with 21 bases between. This CDR3 region has 17 residues. Germline V CDR1 and CDR2: SGHTA, FQGNSA. In DNA form, the CDR3 reads TGTGCCAGCAACCCGGGAACAGGTTCAATCGCTGGAAACACCATATATTTT. Its translation is CASNPGTGSIAGNTIYF.

This sequence joins TRBV7-2 and TRBJ2-5; D is tentatively TRBD1 or TRBD2 (5 bases each). There are 16 residues in the CDR3. The germline V gene encodes CDR1 SGHTA and CDR2 FQGNSA. Deletions cut 3 bases from V and 5 bases from J, with 19 bases between. The CDR3 sequence: CASSFGWGNLAETQYF. Written as DNA, the CDR3 is TGTGCCAGCAGCTTCGGTTGGGGGAATTTAGCGGAGACCCAGTACTTC.

The V and J genes are TRBV4-1 and TRBJ2-7; 7 bases line up with TRBD1. Germline CDR1 MGHRA, CDR2 YSYEKL. CDR3 length: 13 amino acids. J lost 2 bases, V lost 6 bases, and 4 bases had no gene match. As DNA, the CDR3 is TGCGCCAGCAGTTCAGGGACAGCCTACGAGCAGTACTTC. Amino acid sequence: CASSSGTAYEQYF.

The chain couples TRBV9 to TRBJ2-3, with TRBD2 matching 9 bases. CDR3 length: 14 amino acids. J lost 4 bases, V lost 3 bases, and 3 bases had no gene match. Germline V gene lookup returns CDR1 SGDLS and CDR2 YYNGEE. In DNA, the CDR3 is TGTGCCAGCAGCGAAGCGGGGGGCCCAGATACGCAGTATTTT. Encoded protein: CASSEAGGPDTQYF. Combining the CDR3 with reference TRBV9 and TRBJ2-3 gives the whole variable domain DSGVTQTPKHLITATGQRVTLRCSPRSGDLSVYWYQQSLDQGLQFLIQYYNGEERAKGNILERFSAQQFPDLHSELNLSSLELGDSALYFCASSEAGGPDTQYFGPGTRLTVL.

This rearrangement joins TRBV19 to TRBJ1-1; no definite D call. The CDR3 extends over 14 amino acids. V lost 1 base to trimming and J lost 5 bases, with 11 bases between them. In germline, CDR1 is LNHDA, CDR2 SQIVND (reference sequence). The CDR3 spells CASSIGGVTTEAFF. CDR3 nucleotides: TGTGCCAGTAGTATAGGGGGAGTGACTACTGAAGCTTTCTTT. Supplemented by reference TRBV19 and TRBJ1-1, the full variable domain reads DGGITQSPKYLFRKEGQNVTLSCEQNLNHDAMYWYRQDPGQGLRLIYYSQIVNDFQKGDIAEGYSVSREKKESFPLTVTSAQKNPTAFYLCASSIGGVTTEAFFGQGTRLTVV.

The chain uses TRBV4-1 and TRBJ1-2, with 10 nucleotides matching TRBD1. V lost 4 bases, J lost 8 bases, and 7 bases stayed unmatched. The CDR3 totals 14 residues. Germline loops: CDR1 MGHRA, CDR2 YSYEKL. This CDR3 is CASSRTGQGGGYTF. For the CDR3, the DNA is TGCGCCAGCAGCCGAACCGGACAGGGGGGAGGCTACACCTTC.

With regard to this clone: A much larger clone differs by one base, so this may be a read error. Other DNA variants within this sample encode the same CDR3. The chain recombines TRBV11-3 with TRBJ2-2, with D hard to call. Trimming pared 1 base from V and 6 bases from J, leaving 0 bases between. In germline, CDR1 is SGHNT, CDR2 YENEEA. The CDR3 sequence is 11 residues long. Here the CDR3 DNA reads TGTGCCAGCAGCTTAGCCGGGGAGCTGTTTTTT. Residues: CASSLAGELFF.

Remarks on this clone: Other DNA sequences from this sample encode an identical CDR3 as well. The CDR3 sequence is CASSPGPAYEQYF. CDR3 nucleotides: TGTGCCAGCAGCCCGGGGCCAGCCTACGAGCAGTACTTC. This chain connects TRBV27 to TRBJ2-7; either TRBD1 or TRBD2 may supply D (5 bases each). Germline lookup yields CDR1 MNHEY and CDR2 SMNVEV (reference sequence). There are 13 residues in the CDR3. Trimming took 6 bases from V and 2 from J, leaving 11 bases between them.

This clone was recorded only once. This sequence joins TRBV30 and TRBJ2-3; 7 nucleotides align to TRBD1. V lost 2 bases to trimming and J lost 6 bases; unmatched junction nucleotides: 17. Germline V lookup: CDR1 GTSNPN, CDR2 SVGIG (reference sequence). CDR3 size: 17 residues. CDR3 DNA: TGTGCCTGGAGTCGCGAAGTATGGGACAGTATTTTGGATACGCAGTATTTT. Amino acids: CAWSREVWDSILDTQYF.

The chain combines TRBV15 with TRBJ1-3; D is unresolved. Trimming stripped 8 bases from V and 3 bases from J, with 8 bases between. The CDR3 covers 12 residues. Germline loops: CDR1 LNHNV, CDR2 YYDKDF (reference sequence). CDR3 bases: TGTGCCACCGGTGGAAATGGAAACACCATATATTTT. Translated: CATGGNGNTIYF.

The chain combines TRBV9 with TRBJ2-3, with D uncertain. The length of the CDR3 is 15 residues. The V end lost 0 bases, the J end lost 1 base, and 9 bases lay between the germline ends. In germline, CDR1 is SGDLS, CDR2 YYNGEE. The CDR3 region is CASSVDPGGTDTQYF. CDR3 bases: TGTGCCAGCAGCGTAGACCCAGGAGGCACAGATACGCAGTATTTT.

The rearrangement joins TRBV11-2 to TRBJ2-7; D remains ambiguous. Germline V gene data show CDR1 as SGHAT and CDR2 as FQNNGV. V gave up 6 bases and J gave up 0 bases, with 15 bases separating them. The CDR3 is 15 residues long. The CDR3 DNA is TGTGCCAGCAGGCAAAACAGATACAGCTCCTACGAGCAGTACTTC. Amino acids: CASRQNRYSSYEQYF. Together with reference TRBV11-2 and TRBJ2-7, the CDR3 gives the full variable domain: EAGVAQSPRYKIIEKRQSVAFWCNPISGHATLYWYQQILGQGPKLLIQFQNNGVVDDSQLPKDRFSAERLKGVDSTLKIQPAKLEDSAVYLCASRQNRYSSYEQYFGPGTRLTVT.

The CDR3 nucleotides are TGTGCCAGCAGTGAAGTCGAGGGCCCCTATGGCTACACCTTC. Translation gives CASSEVEGPYGYTF. The chain is built from TRBV2 and TRBJ1-2; D gene ambiguous. Trimming pared 1 base from V and 4 bases from J, leaving 10 bases between. The CDR3 contains 14 residues. From germline, CDR1 is SNHLY and CDR2 FYNNEI. Using reference TRBV2 and TRBJ1-2 for the parts outside the CDR3, the full variable domain is EPEVTQTPSHQVTQMGQEVILRCVPISNHLYFYWYRQILGQKVEFLVSFYNNEISEKSEIFDDQFSVERPDGSNFTLKIRSTKLEDSAMYFCASSEVEGPYGYTFGSGTRLTVV.

The rearrangement joins TRBV28 to TRBJ2-7, with 9 bases fitting TRBD2. V lost 7 bases and J lost 2; bases outside the gene matches: 9. Germline V gives CDR1 MDHEN, CDR2 SYDVKM. The CDR3 runs 15 residues. The CDR3 DNA sequence: TGTGCCAGCAAATATTACCGCGGGGGGGCCTACGAGCAGTACTTC. Its translation: CASKYYRGGAYEQYF.

V and J are TRBV10-3 and TRBJ2-1, with 8 bases fitting TRBD1. The CDR3 sequence is 14 residues long. Germline V gives CDR1 ENHRY, CDR2 SYGVKD. V dropped 10 bases and J dropped 5; count of bases not matched to a gene: 10. The CDR3 DNA reads TGTGCCACGCTAAGTATGGACAGGGACAATGAGCAGTTCTTC. Translated, it gives CATLSMDRDNEQFF.

The chain links TRBV7-2 to TRBJ2-1, with a possible D match to TRBD2 (6 bases). Germline V gene sequence: CDR1 SGHTA, CDR2 FQGNSA. CDR3 length: 15 residues. V lost 1 base to trimming and J lost 7 bases, with 14 bases between them. CDR3 nucleotides: TGTGCCAGCAGCTTAGGCTGGGGAGGTAGTAATGAGCAGTTCTTC. Translation gives CASSLGWGGSNEQFF.

This clone was seen a single time. The V and J genes are TRBV6-1 and TRBJ1-5; the D gene is possibly TRBD1 (5 bases). This CDR3 contains 15 residues. Germline V gene data show CDR1 as MNHNS and CDR2 as SASEGT. V lost 4 bases, J lost 5 bases, and 15 bases lay in between. CDR3 region: CASSVVSVGDQPQHF. In nucleotides, the CDR3 is TGTGCCAGCAGTGTAGTATCCGTAGGGGATCAGCCCCAGCATTTT.

CDR3 in DNA: TGTGCCAGCACCGATAGGGGGCTTAGCAATCAGCCCCAGCATTTT. This translates into CASTDRGLSNQPQHF. The chain has TRBV25-1 and TRBJ1-5; 7 bases align to TRBD1. The CDR3 loop spans 15 amino acids. Germline values: CDR1 MGHDK, CDR2 SYGVNS. Germline trimming cut 7 bases from V and 0 bases from J; bases unmatched to any gene: 6.

V and J are TRBV11-2 and TRBJ1-1, with a weak D call TRBD1 (5 bases). V lost 2 bases and J lost 0, with 13 bases in between. The CDR3 has 16 residues. Per germline, CDR1 SGHAT and CDR2 FQNNGV. CDR3 sequence: CASSLSVQGMNTEAFF. The CDR3, as DNA: TGTGCCAGCAGCTTAAGCGTTCAGGGAATGAACACTGAAGCTTTCTTT.

The gene calls are TRBV5-1 and TRBJ1-2; 7 bases align to TRBD1. The CDR3 is 15 residues long. After removal of 1 base from V and 1 base from J, the junction contained 4 bases not matched to a gene. In germline, CDR1 is SGHRS, CDR2 YFSETQ. The CDR3 protein is CASSLWGQNNYGYTF. The DNA of the CDR3 is TGCGCCAGCAGCTTGTGGGGACAGAATAACTATGGCTACACCTTC.

This chain connects TRBV27 to TRBJ2-7, with 8 bases that match TRBD2. The CDR3 spans 15 residues. Losses at the gene ends were 1 base for V and 3 bases for J; bases not matched to a gene: 5. Germline CDR1 and CDR2: MNHEY and SMNVEV (reference sequence). CDR3 sequence (DNA): TGTGCCAGCAGTTTATTTCCCAGCGGGGGCTACGAGCAGTACTTC. Translation: CASSLFPSGGYEQYF.

This chain links TRBV5-1 with TRBJ2-3, with a tentative D call TRBD2 (6 bases). CDR1 is SGHRS and CDR2 is YFSETQ in the germline V gene. The CDR3 is 13 residues long. Trimming took off 2 bases at V and 5 bases at J, with 9 bases between the two ends. CDR3 sequence reads: CASSLLAGDTQYF. In DNA, the CDR3 is TGCGCCAGCAGCTTACTAGCTGGAGATACGCAGTATTTT.

The chain recombines TRBV6-5 with TRBJ1-1; D not resolved. V was trimmed by 0 bases and J by 7 bases, leaving 9 bases between them. The germline CDR1 and CDR2 sequences are MNHEY and SVGAGI. The CDR3 extends over 13 amino acids. The DNA for the CDR3 is TGTGCCAGCAGTTACTCCCCGGGCTTTGAAGCTTTCTTT. This encodes CASSYSPGFEAFF.